This section outlines one T cell receptor beta chain sequence together with its context. As yet, its antigen is unknown. The data were taken from a study of memory CD4+ T cells and cytomegalovirus serostatus. Broader study findings: Suggested: most of the CMV-linked TCR signature lies in CD4+ memory cells. Each of approximately 69 CMV-associated TCRbeta sequences occurred in one to five individuals.

The sort gate was single viable CD3+CD4+CD8-CD45RO+ cells for memory CD4+ T cells. Serum IgG to CMV pp150, pp28, p38 and p52 defined serostatus. V was trimmed by 6 bases and J by 4 bases, leaving 12 bases between them. This CDR3 contains 13 residues. Looked up from germline, CDR1 is SGHTA and CDR2 is FQGTGA. In the original workflow: Out-of-frame sequences were removed, leaving a few million distinct TCRbeta sequences. Sequencing was performed with immunoSEQ multiplex PCR; in TCRdb, only in-frame clones are kept and a portion is missing. V, J and clone size were drawn from that table, and D and trimming were deduced from the DNA. The sample lists around 50,000 clones; roughly 81% were seen once.

This chain links TRBV7-3 with TRBJ1-1, with a weak D call TRBD1 (5 bases). Sequenced input: memory CD4+ T cells from blood. The TCR comes from an adult in good health and CMV-seronegative. The CDR3 spells CASREGAGTEAFF. Here the CDR3 DNA reads TGTGCCAGCAGGGAAGGGGCAGGCACTGAAGCTTTCTTT.